One and the same sample provided the 10 T cell receptor beta chains below, sequenced in a study of technical replicates of blood from a handful of donors. Method: immunoSEQ multiplex PCR; TCRdb's copy keeps in-frame clones and lacks some. The table records more than 60,000 clones, around nine tenths of them present only once. Sequencing input: PBMCs. The source is a human donor in good health. Some clones in this sample may be carry-over from other donors' samples.

This clone was found a few times. The CDR3, as DNA: TGTGCCAGCACCTCGAGGGGGACAGCGAGGGTGGAGAACACTGAAGCTTTCTTT. Its translation is CASTSRGTARVENTEAFF. This chain connects TRBV25-1 to TRBJ1-1; 7 positions agree with TRBD1. CDR1 is MGHDK and CDR2 is SYGVNS in the germline V gene. The CDR3 consists of 18 residues. Unmatched junction bases numbered 18, after V lost 7 bases and J lost 1 base.

The V and J genes are TRBV14 and TRBJ1-5, with D possibly TRBD1 on 6 matching bases. Per the germline V gene, CDR1 is SGHDN and CDR2 is FVKESK. Deletions cut 4 bases from V and 5 bases from J, with 12 bases between. This CDR3 is 14 amino acids long. CDR3 nucleotides: TGTGCCAGCAGCCCCACAGGGTACGATCAGCCCCAGCATTTT. Protein product: CASSPTGYDQPQHF.

The chain recombines TRBV6-5 with TRBJ2-1; 8 nucleotides agree with TRBD1. CDR1 is MNHEY, CDR2 SVGAGI, per germline. CDR3 length: 14 amino acids. V shed 6 bases, J shed 2 bases, and the junction held 3 bases outside the gene matches. CDR3 residues: CASRQGDTYNEQFF. The CDR3 DNA reads as TGTGCCAGCAGACAGGGGGACACCTACAATGAGCAGTTCTTC.

Only one count was recorded for this clone. This chain joins TRBV5-4 and TRBJ1-2; no firm D call. Trimming left V 4 bases short and J 2 bases short, with 15 bases between. This CDR3 region has 15 residues. Germline V lookup: CDR1 SGHNT, CDR2 YYREEE (reference sequence). The CDR3 nucleotides are TGTGCCAGCAGCATTCTAGGACGGGAGAACTATGGCTACACCTTC. Protein: CASSILGRENYGYTF.

This rearrangement joins TRBV7-2 to TRBJ2-1, with D possibly being TRBD2 (6 bases). The CDR3 has 15 residues. V was pared by 1 base and J by 3 bases, with 10 bases between. Germline CDR1 and CDR2: SGHTA and FQGNSA. The CDR3 nucleotides read TGTGCCAGCAGCTTAGAACGGGAGAGCTACAATGAGCAGTTCTTC. This gives the protein CASSLERESYNEQFF.

This clone showed up just once. V is TRBV5-4 and J is TRBJ2-3; D possibly corresponds to TRBD1 (5 bases). The length of the CDR3 is 14 residues. The V gene lost 1 base and the J gene lost 0 bases, with 6 bases spanning the gap. Germline V lookup: CDR1 SGHNT, CDR2 YYREEE (reference sequence). The CDR3 nucleotides read TGTGCCAGCAGCTTGTACAGGAGCACAGATACGCAGTATTTT. It is translated as CASSLYRSTDTQYF.

This chain uses TRBV4-1 with TRBJ1-1; D gene uncertain. Trimming removed 1 base from V and 5 bases from J, with 11 bases in between. Per the germline V gene, CDR1 is MGHRA and CDR2 is YSYEKL. The length of the CDR3 is 14 residues. CDR3 sequence: CASSQVPPGTEAFF. As DNA, the CDR3 is TGCGCCAGCAGCCAAGTGCCTCCGGGGACTGAAGCTTTCTTT.

V gene TRBV11-1 combines with J gene TRBJ1-1, with TRBD1 matching 7 bases. The CDR3 extends over 13 amino acids. Per germline, CDR1 SGHAT and CDR2 FQDESV (reference sequence). Trimming took 5 bases from V and 4 from J; bases not matched to a gene: 4. The CDR3 bases are TGTGCCAGCAGCGCTGACAGGGCCACTGAAGCTTTCTTT. Translation gives CASSADRATEAFF.

The CDR3 spells CASSLGRDSYEQYF. CDR3 sequence (DNA): TGTGCCAGCAGCTTAGGGCGGGACTCCTACGAGCAGTACTTC. The chain joins TRBV7-2 to TRBJ2-7; possible D gene TRBD2, 6 bases. Trimming took off 1 base at V and 0 bases at J, with 7 bases between the two ends. The CDR3 runs to 14 residues. From germline, CDR1 is SGHTA and CDR2 FQGNSA.

The rearrangement links TRBV7-2 to TRBJ1-1, with TRBD1 as a possible D gene (5 bases). Trimming pared 3 bases from V and 7 bases from J, leaving 15 bases between. The CDR3 runs 14 residues. Germline V lookup: CDR1 SGHTA, CDR2 FQGNSA. CDR3: CASSFQGDSDEAFF. CDR3 coding DNA: TGTGCCAGCAGCTTTCAGGGTGATTCAGATGAAGCTTTCTTT.